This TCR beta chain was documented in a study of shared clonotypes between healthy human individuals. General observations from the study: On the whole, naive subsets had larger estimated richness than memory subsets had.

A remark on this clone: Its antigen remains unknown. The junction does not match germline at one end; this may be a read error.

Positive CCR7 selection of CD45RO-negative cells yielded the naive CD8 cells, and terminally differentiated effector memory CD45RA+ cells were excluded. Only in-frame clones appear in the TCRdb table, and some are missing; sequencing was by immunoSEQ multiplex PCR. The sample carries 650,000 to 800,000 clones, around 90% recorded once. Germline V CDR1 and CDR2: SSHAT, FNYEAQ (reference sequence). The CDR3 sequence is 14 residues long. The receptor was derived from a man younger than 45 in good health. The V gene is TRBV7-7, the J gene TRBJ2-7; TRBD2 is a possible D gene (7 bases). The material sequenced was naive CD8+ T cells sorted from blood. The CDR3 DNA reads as TGTGCTAGCAGCTTTGGGAGGGGGGATTACGAGCAGTACTTC. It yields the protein CASSFGRGDYEQYF.